This T cell receptor beta chain was found in a study of identical twins. The CDR3 covers 16 residues. Germline lookup yields CDR1 SGHRS and CDR2 YFSETQ. The germline V and J ends were trimmed by 1 base and 2 bases, with 15 bases remaining between them. This clonotype came up many times. The antigen is not known. Through template switching, a universal primer site was introduced, and the cDNA contained unique molecular identifiers. Each CDR3 protein gets one entry after TCRdb re-called the 5' RACE reads with MiXCR. Among about 530,000 distinct CDR3 sequences, under 25% were seen once, and the ten largest hold around 0.48%. Findings of the study overall: Interpretation of the results relied on cross-sectional statistical analysis and not on following the same donors. Beta out-of-frame sequences showed weaker excess sharing between twins.

These data also formed part of another study, on yellow fever vaccine responses in identical twins.

The chain combines TRBV5-1 with TRBJ1-2; D is unclear. Specimen: CD4+ T cells sorted from blood. The TCR originated in a woman younger than 30 in good health. The CDR3, as DNA: TGCGCCAGCAGCTTGATGGAACCGCCCGCCAACTATGGCTACACCTTC. Translating it yields CASSLMEPPANYGYTF.